This T cell receptor beta chain emerged from a study of OX40 agonist ivuxolimab in advanced cancers. Study-level background: Having had anti-PD-1, anti-PD-L1 or anti-CTLA-4 therapy before was allowed, and more than 35% had some. Among those treated, three patients had partial responses, one with hepatocellular carcinoma and two with cutaneous melanoma. Regarding the study as a whole: Among the lowest levels of clonal expansion were found in partial responders at 0.1-3.0 mg/kg.

Repertoires were generated with immunoSEQ multiplex PCR, while TCRdb's copy carries only in-frame clones and drops some. The table shows about 96,000 clones, with 84% occurring only once. About this clone: What it binds is unknown.

This clonotype originated in an adult with an advanced solid tumor such as melanoma, head and neck, liver or kidney cancer. Sequenced here: CD4+ or CD8+ T cells sorted from blood, sampled in a trial of the OX40 agonist ivuxolimab.

The CDR3, as DNA: TGCGCCAGCAGCCAGCAACAAAGCGGGACAGGAGTTCTAAAGAGCTCCTACGAGCAGTACTTC. Protein: CASSQQQSGTGVLKSSYEQYF. This chain joins TRBV4-1 and TRBJ2-7, with D possibly TRBD1 on 8 matching bases. V was pared by 3 bases and J by 0 bases, with 30 bases between. CDR3 length equals 21 residues. Germline CDR1 and CDR2: MGHRA and YSYEKL.